One sample yielded the 23 T cell receptor beta chains listed below, sequenced in a study of blood T cell repertoires in COVID-19. This table comes from immunoSEQ multiplex PCR, and its TCRdb copy is limited to in-frame clones, with some not included. The sample holds 390,000 or so clones, approximately 87% seen once. The sequenced material came from PBMCs or T cells enriched from blood (not recorded which). The receptors stem from a woman aged 45-59 years who had recovered from COVID-19.

The chain recombines TRBV29-1 with TRBJ1-4; D ambiguous. Trimming cost V 6 bases and J 0 bases, with 8 bases left between them. CDR3 length equals 13 residues. CDR1 and CDR2 from the germline V gene are SQVTM and ANQGSEA. The CDR3 reads CSVIESTNEKLFF. DNA for the CDR3: TGCAGCGTCATCGAGTCAACTAATGAAAAACTGTTTTTT.

This chain connects TRBV5-1 to TRBJ1-2, with 10 positions matching TRBD1. Germline V gene data show CDR1 as SGHRS and CDR2 as YFSETQ. CDR3 length: 18 amino acids. J lost 4 bases, V lost 4 bases, and 16 bases had no gene match. CDR3 in amino acids: CASSPAGQGFLESYGYTF. As DNA, the CDR3 is TGCGCCAGCAGCCCGGCGGGACAGGGGTTCCTCGAATCCTATGGCTACACCTTC.

This chain connects TRBV30 to TRBJ2-5; TRBD1 might be the D (5 bases). CDR3 length: 13 residues. The germline V and J ends were trimmed by 0 bases and 4 bases, with 9 bases remaining between them. CDR1 GTSNPN and CDR2 SVGIG come from the germline V gene (reference sequence). CDR3 amino acids: CAWSVSGSETQYF. The DNA of the CDR3 is TGTGCCTGGAGTGTTTCAGGGTCAGAGACCCAGTACTTC.

This chain connects TRBV3-1 (or the pseudogene TRBV3-2) to TRBJ2-3; tentative D call: TRBD1 (5 bases). Germline V gene lookup returns CDR1 LGHDT and CDR2 YNNKEL (reference sequence). The CDR3 runs 15 residues. Trimming removed 0 bases from V and 3 bases from J, with 10 bases in between. DNA for the CDR3: TGTGCCAGCAGCCAAGATCGACAGAGGACAGATACGCAGTATTTT. It is translated as CASSQDRQRTDTQYF.

The V and J genes are TRBV5-1 and TRBJ1-1; D is perhaps TRBD1 (5 bases). CDR1 and CDR2 from the germline V gene are SGHRS and YFSETQ. This CDR3 has 14 amino acids. V was cut by 3 bases and J by 2 bases, with 11 bases left in between. CDR3 sequence: CASSSGLLNTEAFF. Written as DNA, the CDR3 is TGCGCCAGCAGCTCGGGACTATTAAACACTGAAGCTTTCTTT.

The chain joins TRBV4-2 to TRBJ1-1; D perhaps matches TRBD1 (6 bases). The germline V and J ends were trimmed by 4 bases and 1 base, with 22 bases remaining between them. The length of the CDR3 is 18 residues. Germline CDR1 is LGHNA and CDR2 is YNFKEQ. The chain's CDR3 is CASSLHNPQGGRNTEAFF. CDR3 nucleotide sequence: TGTGCCAGCAGCCTCCACAACCCACAGGGAGGGAGGAACACTGAAGCTTTCTTT.

The rearrangement uses TRBV30 and TRBJ2-1; 11 bases agree with TRBD2. This CDR3 is 14 amino acids long. Germline CDR1 reads GTSNPN; CDR2 reads SVGIG (reference sequence). After removal of 5 bases from V and 6 bases from J, the junction contained 6 bases not matched to a gene. The CDR3 nucleotides are TGTGCCTGGCTAATAGCGGGGGGGTTCAATGAGCAGTTCTTC. It codes for CAWLIAGGFNEQFF.

Written as DNA, the CDR3 is TGTGCCAGCAGACCCCCGGGTCCTGTGGAAGGCTACACCTTC. It is translated as CASRPPGPVEGYTF. J is TRBJ1-2 and V is TRBV6-5; D is ambiguous. Between the trimmed V and J ends, which lost 6 bases and 8 bases, there was a span of 19 bases. Germline V CDR1 and CDR2: MNHEY, SVGAGI. The CDR3 runs 14 residues.

The gene calls are TRBV4-3 and TRBJ2-2, with 14 positions matching TRBD2. The CDR3 runs 15 residues. Trimming removed 4 bases from V and 7 bases from J; junction bases left unmatched: 2. Germline V gene lookup returns CDR1 LGHNA and CDR2 YSLEER. CDR3 protein: CASSRGLAGGGELFF. In nucleotides, the CDR3 is TGCGCCAGCAGCCGAGGACTAGCGGGGGGCGGGGAGCTGTTTTTT.

The chain carries TRBV24-1 and TRBJ2-3; D may be TRBD2 (5 bases). CDR3 length equals 14 residues. Deletions cut 9 bases from V and 3 bases from J, with 15 bases between. Germline V gene data show CDR1 as KGHDR and CDR2 as SFDVKD. The CDR3 region is CATRGGVHTDTQYF. As DNA, the CDR3 is TGTGCCACCCGGGGTGGCGTTCATACAGATACGCAGTATTTT.

V usage is TRBV30 and J usage is TRBJ1-2; TRBD1 agrees at 8 bases. The V and J ends lost 2 bases and 8 bases, in that order; junction bases with no gene match: 10. Looked up from germline, CDR1 is GTSNPN and CDR2 is SVGIG (reference sequence). This CDR3 is 14 amino acids long. The CDR3 DNA reads TGTGCCTGGAGTACCACAGGGGGAAGCGACGGCTACACCTTC. Protein: CAWSTTGGSDGYTF.

The table lists this clone with a count of one. V and J are TRBV11-2 and TRBJ2-1; TRBD1 aligns across 8 bases. This CDR3 is 13 amino acids long. Germline CDR1 is SGHAT and CDR2 is FQNNGV. V lost 5 bases to trimming and J lost 7 bases; unmatched junction nucleotides: 4. CDR3 sequence: CASSPDRANEQFF. The DNA of the CDR3 is TGTGCCAGCAGCCCGGACAGGGCGAATGAGCAGTTCTTC.

The J gene is TRBJ2-3, the V gene TRBV4-2, with D unresolved. V dropped 0 bases and J dropped 8 bases, with 9 bases sitting between them. CDR1 LGHNA and CDR2 YNFKEQ come from the germline V gene. The CDR3 length is 13 residues. CDR3 protein: CASSQDQVGTQYF. The CDR3 DNA reads as TGTGCCAGCAGCCAAGATCAAGTCGGTACGCAGTATTTT.

The V call is TRBV29-1, the J call TRBJ1-1; D remains unclear. This CDR3 contains 13 residues. Trimming cost V 3 bases and J 7 bases, with 15 bases left between them. Looked up from germline, CDR1 is SQVTM and CDR2 is ANQGSEA. As DNA, the CDR3 is TGCAGCGTTGAGGGAACAGAGGGAGATGAAGCTTTCTTT. This gives the protein CSVEGTEGDEAFF.

V is TRBV5-1 and J is TRBJ1-1, with 8 bases aligning to TRBD1. The V segment lost 3 bases and the J segment 5 bases; nucleotides outside the gene matches: 9. The CDR3 contains 15 residues. The germline V gene encodes CDR1 SGHRS and CDR2 YFSETQ. The CDR3 region is CASSSTIRDRTEAFF. The CDR3 DNA follows: TGCGCCAGCAGCTCGACAATCCGGGACAGGACTGAAGCTTTCTTT.

The V call is TRBV5-6, the J call TRBJ1-2; D is unresolved. This CDR3 comprises 13 residues. Trimming took off 0 bases at V and 6 bases at J, with 9 bases between the two ends. Germline CDR1 reads SGHDT; CDR2 reads YYEEEE. The CDR3 loop reads CASSLGGMHGYTF. For the CDR3, the DNA is TGTGCCAGCAGCTTGGGAGGGATGCATGGCTACACCTTC.

This clone has only a few counts. The gene calls are TRBV28 and TRBJ1-2; perhaps TRBD1 as D (5 bases). Germline V gene sequence: CDR1 MDHEN, CDR2 SYDVKM. V was clipped by 2 bases and J by 4 bases, with 14 bases between them. The length of the CDR3 is 15 residues. The CDR3 here is CASSLGGTFLYGYTF. The DNA of the CDR3 is TGTGCCAGCAGTTTAGGGGGGACCTTCCTCTATGGCTACACCTTC.

The chain employs TRBV3-1 (or the pseudogene TRBV3-2) and TRBJ1-4; no firm D call. The V gene's germline CDR1 is LGHDT and CDR2 YNNKEL (reference sequence). V lost 0 bases to trimming and J lost 0 bases, with 5 bases between them. The CDR3 contains 15 residues. CDR3: CASSQDYATNEKLFF. CDR3 in DNA: TGTGCCAGCAGCCAAGATTATGCAACTAATGAAAAACTGTTTTTT.

The chain combines TRBV4-3 with TRBJ1-2; D unresolved. The length of the CDR3 is 16 residues. V lost 0 bases and J 3 bases, leaving 14 bases between the germline ends. Germline CDR1 is LGHNA and CDR2 is YSLEER. The CDR3 spells CASSQDRGFSYYGYTF. Here the CDR3 DNA reads TGCGCCAGCAGCCAAGATCGAGGGTTCTCCTACTATGGCTACACCTTC.

V gene TRBV7-9 combines with J gene TRBJ1-3; tentative D call: TRBD1 (6 bases). V lost 4 bases, J lost 0 bases, and 13 bases lay in between. There are 16 residues in the CDR3. Germline V gene sequence: CDR1 SEHNR, CDR2 FQNEAQ (reference sequence). This chain's CDR3 is CASSSRTDNSGNTIYF. As DNA, the CDR3 is TGTGCCAGCAGCTCGCGGACAGATAACTCTGGAAACACCATATATTTT.

The chain recombines TRBV29-1 with TRBJ1-1; 9 nucleotides match TRBD1. The germline CDR1 and CDR2 sequences are SQVTM and ANQGSEA. Germline trimming cut 6 bases from V and 1 base from J; bases unmatched to any gene: 3. There are 13 residues in the CDR3. As DNA, the CDR3 is TGCAGCGTGAGGGGACAGGGGAACACTGAAGCTTTCTTT. It translates to CSVRGQGNTEAFF.

The V call is TRBV12-3 or TRBV12-4, the J call TRBJ2-1; perhaps TRBD1 as D (5 bases). V gave up 3 bases and J gave up 9 bases, with 12 bases separating them. This CDR3 is 13 amino acids long. The DNA for the CDR3 is TGTGCCAGCAGTTTCCTAGAAGGGGCTGAGCAGTTCTTC. Translating gives CASSFLEGAEQFF.

V usage is TRBV27 and J usage is TRBJ1-6; no clear D. The CDR3 consists of 16 residues. CDR1 and CDR2 (germline): MNHEY, SMNVEV (reference sequence). V was shortened by 0 bases and J by 5 bases, with 11 bases between the two germline ends. DNA of the CDR3: TGTGCCAGCAGTTTATCTCCCCGGTCTCATAATTCACCCCTCCACTTT. Translated: CASSLSPRSHNSPLHF.